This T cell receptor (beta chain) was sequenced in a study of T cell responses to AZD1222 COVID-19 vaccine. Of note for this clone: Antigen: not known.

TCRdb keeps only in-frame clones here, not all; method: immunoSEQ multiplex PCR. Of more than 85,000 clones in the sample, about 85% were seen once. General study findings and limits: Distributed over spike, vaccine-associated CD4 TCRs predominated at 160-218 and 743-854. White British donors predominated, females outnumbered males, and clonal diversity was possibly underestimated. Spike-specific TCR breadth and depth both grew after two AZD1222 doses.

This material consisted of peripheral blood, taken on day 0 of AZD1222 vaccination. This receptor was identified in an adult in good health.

The CDR3 region has the DNA TGTGCCAGCAGTTTAGAGGGGAATGAGCAGTTCTTC. This translates into CASSLEGNEQFF. The rearrangement joins TRBV27 to TRBJ2-1, with D perhaps TRBD1 or TRBD2 (5 bases each). The V gene's germline CDR1 is MNHEY and CDR2 SMNVEV (reference sequence). This CDR3 is built from 12 residues. V was cut by 2 bases and J by 7 bases, with 6 bases left in between.